This T cell receptor (beta chain) is drawn from a study of T-cell reconstitution after alpha-beta-depleted transplantation in children. The TCRbeta library was prepared with unique molecular identifiers. MiXCR, run by TCRdb on the PCR reads, gives a single entry per CDR3 protein. The sample lists roughly 500,000 distinct CDR3 sequences, less than 35% occurring once. This receptor was taken from a human donor who donated a stem cell graft to a child with aplastic anemia. The sample here was PBMCs from the stem cell graft donor, taken from the stem cell graft.

As DNA, the CDR3 is TGTGCCAGCACAAGAACAGGGACGAACACTGAAGCTTTCTTT. Residues: CASTRTGTNTEAFF. The V gene is TRBV6-1, the J gene TRBJ1-1; tentatively, D is TRBD1 (6 bases). Germline values: CDR1 MNHNS, CDR2 SASEGT. V was clipped by 7 bases and J by 1 base, with 13 bases between them. The CDR3 spans 14 residues.